This T cell receptor (beta chain) was profiled in a study of human T cells and chemical hapten exposure (dated by TCRdb to about 2021). In the study overall: Libraries were pooled for sequencing, and variation in per-sample TCR yields was attributed mainly to small differences in library volumes within the pool. Peripheral blood TCR repertoire changes were tracked in vivo in alopecia patients during primary and secondary sensitization to the hapten diphenylcyclopropenone (DPC). Each blood RNA sample was used to sequence both TCR alpha and TCR beta chains.

The germline V and J ends show losses of 3 bases and 3 bases respectively, and no gene match explains 12 bases of the junction. From its cysteine to its phenylalanine, the CDR3 spans 16 amino acids. Here the CDR3 DNA is all that survives: 48 bases in frame from base 1. The germline V gene provides CDR1 SGHRS and CDR2 YFSETQ. This clonotype showed up many times. Its antigen is still unknown. The input lacks base qualities; no much larger clone sits a single base away. The intended sense of this specimen's time point label: healthy volunteer bleed at 2 weeks. Total RNA was extracted from unfractionated whole blood collected in Tempus Blood RNA tubes. About 5 healthy volunteers were used as TCR sequencing controls and were bled at day 0, 2 weeks and 6 weeks. Libraries were built with RACE. The sequencer was a NextSeq 500. Library preparation attached unique molecular identifiers to individual cDNA molecules for quantitative, reproducible TCR counting. Per the source publication's procedure: The median number of TCRs per sample was roughly 94,000, ranging from about 20,000 to 750,000. The Decombinator software suite was used to annotate the V, J and CDR3 of the TCR reads. For PS versus PT1 abundance plots, all samples were subsampled to the same number of TCRs (28,000). TCRs were defined as expanded if absent before sensitization and observed at least eight times at the 2-week time point. TCRdb's own reprocessing of the public reads used fastp at Q25 and MiXCR and kept productive beta chains. Identical CDR3 protein sequences are pooled into one entry, listed with their most common genes and DNA. The V and J calls shown here were made by TCRdb, not taken from the authors' results. Recorded for this sample are approximately 45,000 distinct CDR3 sequences; roughly 4% of them occurred a single time. Around 1.6% of the sample rests with the top ten.

Here is what the overall study found, with its caveats: No change with DPC sensitization was found in the number of TCRs above 1 in 1000 frequency, and no evidence of global repertoire structure alterations was found. After repeated subsampling, the strength of the expansion versus patch-test correlation and the threshold at which it became significant changed.

This TCR derives from a female donor in good health. Some clones in this sample may be carry-over from other donors' samples. The sequencing sample was made of whole blood. This chain joins TRBV5-1 to TRBJ2-7, and 7 bases in between align with TRBD1. CDR3 protein: CASSWGFDRVSYEQYF. The sequenced DNA: TGCGCCAGCAGCTGGGGGTTCGACAGGGTAAGCTACGAGCAGTACTTC.